This T cell receptor (beta chain) was captured in a study of identical twins. CDR3 length equals 13 residues. In germline, CDR1 is DFQATT, CDR2 SNEGSKA (reference sequence). V was cut by 7 bases and J by 4 bases, with 13 bases left in between. Using its own MiXCR run on the 5' RACE reads, TCRdb lists one record per CDR3 protein. The sample yields about 520,000 distinct CDR3 sequences, 22% seen once. This clonotype has a handful of counts. This sample was shared with a second study, whose subject was T cells expressing NK-cell markers.

Sequences were obtained from CD4+ T cells sorted from blood. This TCR was sampled from a woman aged 18-29 years in good health. The genes are TRBV20-1 and TRBJ2-2, with D maybe TRBD2 (5 bases). DNA of the CDR3: TGCAGTGTACGGGGAGTATTCACCGGGGAGCTGTTTTTT. Amino acids: CSVRGVFTGELFF.